Shown below are 29 T cell receptor beta chains from a single sample sequenced in a study of T cells in Graves' hyperthyroidism and ophthalmopathy (dated by TCRdb to the late 2010s). Library preparation was by multiplex PCR. Sequencing relied on an Illumina HiSeq 2000. The TCR beta CDR3 regions were amplified from RNA transcripts. A first-round RT-PCR of the TCR CDR3 used the HTBI primer set with the Qiagen OneStep RT-PCR kit. TCRdb reran the public reads through fastp at Q25 and MiXCR, keeping productive beta chains. When rows share a CDR3 protein, they turn into one entry using the most common DNA and genes. The sample contains approximately 410,000 distinct CDR3 sequences, about an eighth of them found a single time. The ten biggest clones cover approximately 5.3% of the sample. The sequenced sample was blood. The receptor source for this set is a young woman with Graves' hyperthyroidism.

This clonotype was picked up many times. The V gene is TRBV10-1, the J gene TRBJ2-7; 9 bases agree with TRBD1. CDR3 length: 12 amino acids. The germline V gene has CDR1 WNHNN and CDR2 SYGVQD (reference sequence). V trimming: 5 bases; J trimming: 10 bases; junction bases outside the gene matches: 6. CDR3 in DNA: TGCGCCAGCAGTCCCGGGACAGGGCTTCAGTACTTC. This encodes CASSPGTGLQYF.

This clonotype was seen many times. The rearrangement joins TRBV7-2 to TRBJ1-1; D is unclear. This CDR3 spans 14 amino acids. Germline CDR1 reads SGHTA; CDR2 reads FQGNSA. Trimming left V 3 bases short and J 1 base short, with 9 bases between. As DNA, the CDR3 is TGTGCCAGCAGCTTCGACATCAGGAACACTGAAGCTTTCTTT. It specifies CASSFDIRNTEAFF.

Only a few counts were recorded for this clonotype. A much more abundant neighbour one base away suggests this may be a read error. The chain couples TRBV30 to TRBJ1-1, with unresolved D. Looked up from germline, CDR1 is GTSNPN and CDR2 is SVGIG (reference sequence). The CDR3 length is 12 residues. The V gene lost 2 bases and the J gene lost 3 bases, with 7 bases spanning the gap. CDR3 amino acids: CAWSRADTEAFF. The CDR3 bases are TGTGCCTGGAGTCGAGCGGACACTGAAGCTTTCTTT. Combining the CDR3 with reference TRBV30 and TRBJ1-1 gives the whole variable domain SQTIHQWPATLVQPVGSPLSLECTVEGTSNPNLYWYRQAAGRGLQLLFYSVGIGQISSEVPQNLSASRPQDRQFILSSKKLLLSDSGFYLCAWSRADTEAFFGQGTRLTVV.

The sample holds a few counts of this clonotype. The chain combines TRBV27 with TRBJ1-2; 10 nucleotides match TRBD1. This CDR3 is built from 16 residues. Germline V gene lookup returns CDR1 MNHEY and CDR2 SMNVEV (reference sequence). V lost 6 bases and J lost 3; bases outside the gene matches: 10. The CDR3 sequence: CASRVTGGAPYYGYTF. CDR3 DNA sequence: TGTGCCAGCAGGGTGACAGGGGGCGCCCCCTACTATGGCTACACCTTC.

The sample holds a few counts of this clonotype. The CDR3 bases are TGCAGTGCTAACCGGGACAGGGACGGCGAGCAGTACTTC. Translated, it gives CSANRDRDGEQYF. The rearrangement links TRBV20-1 to TRBJ2-7; 9 bases agree with TRBD1. V was clipped by 4 bases and J by 6 bases; unmatched bases: 7. Germline V gene data show CDR1 as DFQATT and CDR2 as SNEGSKA (reference sequence). The CDR3 extends over 13 amino acids.

This clonotype appeared many times. The genes are TRBV2 and TRBJ1-6; D is unresolved. CDR3 length: 16 amino acids. V lost 3 bases, J lost 9 bases, and 18 bases lay in between. CDR1 is SNHLY, CDR2 FYNNEI, per germline. The CDR3 sequence: CASSDRSGSTSSPLHF. The CDR3 nucleotides read TGTGCCAGCAGTGATAGGTCCGGGTCGACTTCTTCACCCCTCCACTTT.

The chain is built from TRBV9 and TRBJ1-5; 10 bases are a match to TRBD1. V shed 4 bases and J 10 bases; nucleotides not matched to a gene: 11. Germline V gene lookup returns CDR1 SGDLS and CDR2 YYNGEE. CDR3 size: 15 residues. The CDR3 is CASSNGQGDGSPQHF. The DNA for the CDR3 is TGTGCCAGCAGCAACGGACAGGGGGATGGTAGTCCCCAGCATTTT.

This clonotype showed up many times. The chain couples TRBV5-1 to TRBJ2-3; D ambiguous. Trimming cost V 0 bases and J 6 bases, with 5 bases left between them. CDR3 length: 12 residues. Germline CDR1 reads SGHRS; CDR2 reads YFSETQ. Here the CDR3 reads CASSLAEDTQYF. Here the CDR3 DNA reads TGCGCCAGCAGCTTGGCCGAGGATACGCAGTATTTT.

This clonotype has at least ten counts. The chain joins TRBV5-5 to TRBJ2-1; 13 positions match TRBD2. The CDR3 is 16 residues long. Germline V lookup: CDR1 SGHKS, CDR2 YYEKEE (reference sequence). The V gene end was trimmed by 2 bases and the J gene end by 8 bases; junction bases not matched to a gene: 7. This CDR3 is CASSLRTSGSSYEQFF. CDR3 nucleotides: TGTGCCAGCAGCTTAAGGACTAGCGGGAGTTCTTATGAGCAGTTCTTC.

The J gene is TRBJ1-2, the V gene TRBV6-1; D is perhaps TRBD1 (5 bases). This CDR3 spans 13 amino acids. V was cut by 8 bases and J by 6 bases, with 16 bases left in between. Germline V gene sequence: CDR1 MNHNS, CDR2 SASEGT. CDR3 sequence: CASAGRGPNGYTF. CDR3 DNA: TGTGCCAGCGCGGGCCGGGGCCCTAATGGCTACACCTTC.

The table lists this clonotype with many counts. The gene calls are TRBV11-2 and TRBJ1-6; the D is unclear. In germline, CDR1 is SGHAT, CDR2 FQNNGV. The CDR3 has 16 residues. V shed 0 bases and J shed 1 base, with 7 bases lying between them. CDR3 coding DNA: TGTGCCAGCAGCTTAGATGGGTGGTCCTATAATTCACCCCTCCACTTT. This gives the protein CASSLDGWSYNSPLHF.

This clonotype has ten or more counts. The CDR3 coding sequence is TGTGCCAGCAGTTTACAACTAGCGGGAAACGAGCAGTACTTC. It is translated as CASSLQLAGNEQYF. The rearrangement links TRBV27 to TRBJ2-7; 10 bases agree with TRBD2. In germline, CDR1 is MNHEY, CDR2 SMNVEV (reference sequence). V dropped 2 bases and J dropped 5; count of bases not matched to a gene: 3. The CDR3 runs to 14 residues.

This clonotype was found many times. J is TRBJ2-3 and V is TRBV27; 13 nucleotides line up with TRBD2. In germline, CDR1 is MNHEY, CDR2 SMNVEV (reference sequence). The CDR3 loop spans 16 amino acids. V trimming: 7 bases; J trimming: 2 bases; junction bases outside the gene matches: 6. CDR3 nucleotide sequence: TGTGCCAGCAAACCACTAGCGGGAGGGTTCACAGATACGCAGTATTTT. As protein: CASKPLAGGFTDTQYF.

The sample holds many counts of this clonotype. V is TRBV28 and J is TRBJ2-2; 7 bases align to TRBD1. The CDR3 sequence is 18 residues long. Trimming at V came to 4 bases and at J to 2 bases, leaving 13 bases not matched to a gene. Germline V CDR1 and CDR2: MDHEN, SYDVKM. DNA of the CDR3: TGTGCCAGCAGTTCACAACCGGGCCAGGGGGAAAACACCGGGGAGCTGTTTTTT. It specifies CASSSQPGQGENTGELFF. Full variable domain (outside the CDR3, taken from reference TRBV28 and TRBJ2-2): DVKVTQSSRYLVKRTGEKVFLECVQDMDHENMFWYRQDPGLGLRLIYFSYDVKMKEKGDIPEGYSVSREKKERFSLILESASTNQTSMYLCASSSQPGQGENTGELFFGEGSRLTVL.

The chain couples TRBV28 to TRBJ2-2; D is undetermined. Per germline, CDR1 MDHEN and CDR2 SYDVKM. V was shortened by 1 base and J by 5 bases, with 8 bases between the two germline ends. The CDR3 runs 14 residues. CDR3: CASSLSGLTGELFF. The CDR3, as DNA: TGTGCCAGCAGTTTATCCGGGCTTACCGGGGAGCTGTTTTTT. The full variable domain, rest sourced from reference TRBV28 and TRBJ2-2, is DVKVTQSSRYLVKRTGEKVFLECVQDMDHENMFWYRQDPGLGLRLIYFSYDVKMKEKGDIPEGYSVSREKKERFSLILESASTNQTSMYLCASSLSGLTGELFFGEGSRLTVL.

There are many counts of this clonotype. The chain employs TRBV28 and TRBJ2-1; 11 bases line up with TRBD2. This CDR3 contains 17 residues. The J segment lost 0 bases and the V segment lost 5 bases, leaving 6 bases of the junction unmatched. Germline lookup yields CDR1 MDHEN and CDR2 SYDVKM. CDR3 protein: CASSTRLAGYSYNEQFF. CDR3 sequence (DNA): TGTGCCAGCAGTACAAGACTAGCGGGGTACTCCTACAATGAGCAGTTCTTC.

This chain uses TRBV27 with TRBJ2-2; 8 bases line up with TRBD2. V shed 5 bases, J shed 6 bases, and the junction held 8 bases outside the gene matches. Germline V gives CDR1 MNHEY, CDR2 SMNVEV (reference sequence). The CDR3 consists of 15 residues. In DNA, the CDR3 is TGTGCCAGCAGTCCCCCGGGACTAGTCCCCGGGGAGCTGTTTTTT. It codes for CASSPPGLVPGELFF.

In this sample, this clonotype turned up many times. The chain couples TRBV18 to TRBJ2-7; tentative D call: TRBD2 (5 bases). The CDR3 spans 15 residues. The V end was cut by 4 bases, the J end by 0 bases, with 13 bases between. Germline V gene lookup returns CDR1 KGHSH and CDR2 LQKENI. In nucleotides, the CDR3 is TGTGCCAGCTCACTCTCCGGGAAGAGCTCCTACGAGCAGTACTTC. Translation: CASSLSGKSSYEQYF.

As to this clonotype: One junction end disagrees with the germline gene, perhaps due to a read error. This sequence joins TRBV7-2 and TRBJ2-5; TRBD2 is a possible D gene (6 bases). Germline CDR1 reads SGHTA; CDR2 reads FQGNSA. There are 13 residues in the CDR3. The CDR3 region has the DNA TGTGCCAGAAGCTCAGCGGGCGGAGAGACCCAGTACTTC. Amino acid sequence: CARSSAGGETQYF.

This clonotype was detected ten times or more. The V gene is TRBV12-3 or TRBV12-4, the J gene TRBJ1-5, with unresolved D. This CDR3 contains 15 residues. V gave up 3 bases and J gave up 3 bases, with 12 bases separating them. The CDR3 is CASSFLRQPNQPQHF. The DNA for the CDR3 is TGTGCCAGCAGTTTTCTCCGACAACCCAATCAGCCCCAGCATTTT.

A few counts support this clonotype. The chain couples TRBV11-2 to TRBJ1-1, with D unresolved. The ends were cut back, 2 bases at V and 1 base at J, with 11 bases in the middle. Germline V gene lookup returns CDR1 SGHAT and CDR2 FQNNGV. CDR3 length: 15 residues. The CDR3 loop reads CASSLFPDTNTEAFF. CDR3 bases: TGTGCCAGCAGCTTATTTCCAGACACGAACACTGAAGCTTTCTTT.

The chain links TRBV20-1 to TRBJ2-1; 10 nucleotides align to TRBD2. CDR1 and CDR2 from the germline V gene are DFQATT and SNEGSKA (reference sequence). V lost 7 bases and J lost 4; bases outside the gene matches: 19. The length of the CDR3 is 18 residues. The CDR3 region has the DNA TGCAGTGTCTCGCCTCCACTAAGCGGGAGGGCCAGTTACAATGAGCAGTTCTTC. It specifies CSVSPPLSGRASYNEQFF.

This clonotype came up many times. The gene calls are TRBV30 and TRBJ2-1; 8 nucleotides align to TRBD2. The CDR3 has 14 residues. The germline CDR1 and CDR2 sequences are GTSNPN and SVGIG (reference sequence). The V segment lost 5 bases and the J segment 6 bases; nucleotides outside the gene matches: 9. The DNA for the CDR3 is TGTGCCTGGCCCTCTAGCGGGCCGATCAATGAGCAGTTCTTC. Amino acids: CAWPSSGPINEQFF.

This clonotype appeared many times. The CDR3 spells CASSADEGGSWGYEQYF. Here the CDR3 DNA reads TGTGCCAGCAGTGCCGACGAGGGGGGGAGCTGGGGCTACGAGCAGTACTTC. The chain recombines TRBV28 with TRBJ2-7; perhaps TRBD2 as D (7 bases). The CDR3 has 17 residues. Trimming removed 5 bases from V and 3 bases from J, with 23 bases in between. The germline CDR1 and CDR2 sequences are MDHEN and SYDVKM.

Ten or more counts support this clonotype. The CDR3 region has the DNA TGCGCCAGCAGTCCCGACAGGGTTGGGGCCAACGTCCTGACTTTC. Protein product: CASSPDRVGANVLTF. This chain connects TRBV5-1 to TRBJ2-6; 7 bases map to TRBD1. The CDR3 is 15 amino acids. V shed 5 bases, J shed 3 bases, and the junction held 5 bases outside the gene matches. The germline V gene encodes CDR1 SGHRS and CDR2 YFSETQ.

There are a few counts of this clonotype. CDR3 in DNA: TGTGCCAGCAGCCGAATGCGGGCTAACTATGGCTACACCTTC. This codes for CASSRMRANYGYTF. The rearrangement joins TRBV7-9 to TRBJ1-2; no clear D gene. V was shortened by 5 bases and J by 0 bases, with 10 bases between the two germline ends. The V gene's germline CDR1 is SEHNR and CDR2 FQNEAQ (reference sequence). The CDR3 totals 14 residues. Supplemented by reference TRBV7-9 and TRBJ1-2, the full variable domain reads DTGVSQNPRHKITKRGQNVTFRCDPISEHNRLYWYRQTLGQGPEFLTYFQNEAQLEKSRLLSDRFSAERPKGSFSTLEIQRTEQGDSAMYLCASSRMRANYGYTFGSGTRLTVV.

This chain connects TRBV24-1 to TRBJ1-2, with D perhaps matching TRBD1 (6 bases). Germline V gene data show CDR1 as KGHDR and CDR2 as SFDVKD. CDR3 length: 14 amino acids. Trimming cost V 3 bases and J 4 bases, with 11 bases left between them. The CDR3: CATSDRDTIYGYTF. CDR3 nucleotide sequence: TGTGCCACCAGTGATCGGGACACCATCTATGGCTACACCTTC.

This clonotype appeared many times. The CDR3 DNA follows: TGTGCCAGCATTGACGGGGGGCATCCTTACGAGCAGTACTTC. It yields the protein CASIDGGHPYEQYF. The gene calls are TRBV28 and TRBJ2-7, with TRBD2 as a possible D gene (7 bases). Per the germline V gene, CDR1 is MDHEN and CDR2 is SYDVKM. The CDR3 contains 14 residues. V was cut by 7 bases and J by 4 bases, with 17 bases left in between.

This clonotype was counted ten times or more. The gene calls are TRBV28 and TRBJ2-7, with 9 positions matching TRBD2. V gave up 2 bases and J gave up 3 bases; unmatched junction bases: 11. The CDR3 is 17 amino acids. Germline lookup yields CDR1 MDHEN and CDR2 SYDVKM. The CDR3 is CASSLPIGASGIYEQYF. The CDR3 DNA sequence: TGTGCCAGCAGTTTACCCATCGGGGCTAGCGGGATCTACGAGCAGTACTTC.